This T cell receptor beta chain was sequenced for a study of Ad26.COV2.S vaccination and SARS-CoV-2 variants. Noted treatment: 15 to 20 received Ad26.COV2.S at low or high dose, single or two shots; 5 received placebo; per-sample allocation not given. Following the first vaccine or placebo injection, samples were taken on day 63. Worth noting for this clone: Antigen: not known.

Study-wide points: Responses of T cells in total may have been underestimated by the TCR breadth and depth analyses.

The CDR3 is 12 amino acids. Trimming removed 6 bases from V and 2 bases from J, with 5 bases in between. Only in-frame clones appear in the TCRdb table, and some are missing; sequencing was by immunoSEQ multiplex PCR. The profile covers under 600,000 clones, with roughly nine tenths appearing a single time and around 1.6% taken by the ten largest. The chain couples TRBV12-3 or TRBV12-4 to TRBJ1-5, with D uncertain. The sequence was obtained from a person between 18 and 65 years old who received the Ad26.COV2.S COVID-19 vaccine or a placebo. Material: peripheral blood, obtained in a trial of Ad26.COV2.S vaccine versus placebo. CDR3 bases: TGTGCCAGCAGCCCTGGCAATCAGCCCCAGCATTTT. It codes for CASSPGNQPQHF.